The clone carrying this TCR beta chain was observed a few times. The antigen remains undetermined. The sample originates from a study of cytomegalovirus exposure and HLA in healthy donors. Study overall: Early on, a data release was issued that held approximately 78 million unique TCRs from HLA-typed donors.

Primers for the PCR totalled 60 Vbeta and 13 Jbeta. Assay: immunoSEQ multiplex PCR; the TCRdb copy retains only in-frame clones and omits some. This sample yields roughly 180,000 clones, of which roughly 9.5% are seen a single time; approximately 1.5% belongs to the top ten. Study results and caveats: Upon later analysis, TCR association rates were observed to vary by HLA locus, being highest for DRB1 and lowest for HLA-C.

The sample was PBMCs. The TCR comes from a woman in her twenties or thirties in good health and CMV-seropositive.

The CDR3 coding sequence is TGTGCCAGCAGTTTTGCCGGGACAGGGTCAGGCGAGCAGTACTTC. Translated, it gives CASSFAGTGSGEQYF. The rearrangement joins TRBV6-5 to TRBJ2-7, with 9 bases aligning to TRBD1. The CDR3 sequence is 15 residues long. The germline gives CDR1 MNHEY, CDR2 SVGAGI. The J segment lost 6 bases and the V segment lost 4 bases, leaving 10 bases of the junction unmatched.